Listed below are T cell receptor beta chains from one sample, sequenced in a study of STAT5B mutations in CD4+ large granular lymphocyte leukemia. The assay was immunoSEQ multiplex PCR, and TCRdb's table has in-frame clones only and misses some. Here the sample spans 15,000 to 25,000 clones, 70% to 85% being singletons. The sample consisted of CD4+ T cells from blood buffy coats. Receptors originate from a human donor in good health. Both conserved end residues are part of each CDR3. A D gene is named only where the DNA matches it firmly. Rows may omit the clone size; those that give it use once, few, many or a size class.

v_gene	d_gene	abundance	j_gene	len	CDR3aa	CDR3nt
TRBV10-3	NA	NA	TRBJ2-2	13	CAISVQWAGELFF	TGTGCCATCAGTGTTCAGTGGGCCGGGGAGCTGTTTTTT
TRBV7-9	NA	NA	TRBJ1-1	15	CASSLGRSGKTEAFF	TGTGCCAGCAGCTTGGGGAGATCAGGGAAGACTGAAGCTTTCTTT
TRBV6-1	NA	few	TRBJ1-1	14	CASTTTRMNTEAFF	TGTGCCAGCACTACGACACGAATGAACACTGAAGCTTTCTTT
TRBV27	NA	NA	TRBJ2-7	14	CASSKDRNSYEQYF	TGTGCCAGCAGTAAAGACAGGAACTCCTACGAGCAGTACTTC
TRBV6-6	NA	NA	TRBJ2-1	15	CASSYSFQGSNEQFF	TGTGCCAGCAGTTACTCTTTCCAAGGGAGCAATGAGCAGTTCTTC
TRBV7-7	NA	NA	TRBJ2-7	13	CASSLERGTEQYF	TGTGCCAGCAGCTTAGAGCGAGGGACCGAGCAGTACTTC
TRBV4-2	NA	NA	TRBJ2-1	16	CASSQDRFSRSDEQFF	TGTGCCAGCAGCCAAGATCGATTTTCCAGGAGTGATGAGCAGTTCTTC
TRBV19	NA	NA	TRBJ1-4	12	CASSMGQTKLFF	TGTGCCAGTAGTATGGGACAAACTAAACTGTTTTTT
TRBV5-6	TRBD1	NA	TRBJ1-5	19	CASSFLGGTGKMGNQPQHF	TGTGCCAGCAGCTTTCTTGGGGGGACAGGGAAGATGGGCAATCAGCCCCAGCATTTT
TRBV30	TRBD2	NA	TRBJ2-1	14	CAWSTSGMYNEQFF	TGTGCCTGGTCGACTAGCGGGATGTACAATGAGCAGTTCTTC